This is a list of T cell receptor beta chains from one sample in a study of STAT3 mutations in large granular lymphocyte leukemia. Libraries were prepared by immunoSEQ multiplex PCR; TCRdb keeps only in-frame clonotypes and omits some of them. Among 30,000 to 35,000 clones, around three quarters were seen once, and the ten largest hold around 28%. What was sequenced was peripheral blood mononuclear cells. The receptors come from a woman aged 50 to 60 with T-cell large granular lymphocyte leukemia. Some clones in this sample may be carry-over from other donors' samples. The CDR3 runs from the conserved cysteine through the conserved F or W. The D gene is left open where the match is weak. Clone size is not always given. Where it is, it says once, few, many or a class for expanded clones.

j_call clone_size v_call d_call cdr3_nt cdr3_aa
TRBJ2-2 - TRBV7-9 - TGTGCCAGCAGCTTCGGGGAGCTGTTTTTT CASSFGELFF
TRBJ2-7 - TRBV27 TRBD2 TGTGCCAGCAGGCGGACTAGCTCCCACGAGCAGTACTTC CASRRTSSHEQYF
TRBJ1-1 medium-sized TRBV5-4 TRBD1 TGTGCCAGCAGCTTGGAGGGGGCGGACACTGAAGCTTTCTTT CASSLEGADTEAFF
TRBJ1-4 - TRBV5-6 - TGTGCCAGCAGCTGGGGGACCACTATCGGGGAAAAACTGTTTTTT CASSWGTTIGEKLFF
TRBJ2-7 - TRBV27 - TGTGCCAGCCAATGGAGGGAGCTCGCCTACGAGCAGTACTTC CASQWRELAYEQYF
TRBJ2-7 once TRBV5-3 - TGTGCCAGAAGGCTCCTCTTCAGGGATTTGTCCTACGAGCAGTACTTC CARRLLFRDLSYEQYF
TRBJ2-7 - TRBV28 - TGTGCCAGCAGGGGATCGGACAGAGTCTACGAGCAGTACTTC CASRGSDRVYEQYF
TRBJ2-6 few TRBV11-2 - TGTGCCAGCAGCTTAAGCACTGGGGCCAACGTCCTGACTTTC CASSLSTGANVLTF
TRBJ1-4 - TRBV7-2 - TGTGCCAGCAGCCCAGGGTGGGGCCTTAATGAAAAACTGTTTTTT CASSPGWGLNEKLFF
TRBJ1-1 - TRBV28 - TGTGCCAGCAGTTCCATCGACAGTTCCCCCGGCACTGAAGCTTTCTTT CASSSIDSSPGTEAFF
TRBJ2-2 - TRBV19 - TGTGCCAGTAGTAAAAACGGAGCTGGTACCGGGGAGCTGTTTTTT CASSKNGAGTGELFF
TRBJ2-3 - TRBV28 TRBD2 TGTGCCAGCTGCCCCCGGGGTAGCGGGAACACAGATACGCAGTATTTT CASCPRGSGNTDTQYF
TRBJ2-2 - TRBV7-3 TRBD2 TGTGCCAGCAGCTTAGCGGGAGGGCCGATGGGCGGGGAGCTGTTTTTT CASSLAGGPMGGELFF
TRBJ2-3 - TRBV19 - TGTGCCAGCAGTGACCGCGGGGATACGCAGTATTTT CASSDRGDTQYF
TRBJ2-1 few TRBV6-1 TRBD2 TGTGCCAGCAGTGACCATTGGACTAGCGCGAGCTCCTACAATGAGCAGTTCTTC CASSDHWTSASSYNEQFF
TRBJ1-5 - TRBV18 TRBD1 TGTGCCAGCCAAGGGGGCAGAAATCAGCCCCAGCATTTT CASQGGRNQPQHF
TRBJ2-2 few TRBV6-5 TRBD1 TGTGCCAGCAGTTACATGGGGACAGTCACCGGGGAGCTGTTTTTT CASSYMGTVTGELFF
TRBJ2-3 once TRBV18 TRBD2 TGTGCCAGCTCCCCACCGGGGCTAGCGGGAGGTGAAGATACGCAGTATTTT CASSPPGLAGGEDTQYF
TRBJ1-5 - TRBV18 TRBD1 TGTGCCAGCTCACCAGGGACAGATCATCAGCCCCAGCATTTT CASSPGTDHQPQHF
TRBJ2-2 - TRBV4-1 TRBD1 TGCGCCAGCAGCCCACGAGGGACAGACAACACCGGGGAGCTGTTTTTT CASSPRGTDNTGELFF
TRBJ2-7 - TRBV7-9 TRBD2 TGTGCCAGCAGCCCCCAAGCGGGAGCCTACGAGCAGTACTTC CASSPQAGAYEQYF
TRBJ2-3 - TRBV27 - TGTGCCAGCAGTTTCCGGGAGAACACAGATACGCAGTATTTT CASSFRENTDTQYF
TRBJ2-2 - TRBV28 - TGTGCCAGCAGGTTCCAGGTCAACACCGGGGAGCTGTTTTTT CASRFQVNTGELFF
TRBJ1-5 - TRBV18 - TGTGCCAGCTCAACCAGTGGGAATCAGCCCCAGCATTTT CASSTSGNQPQHF
TRBJ1-5 - TRBV12-5 - TGTGCTAGTGGTTTGGAGCTCGCGGGGTCTAGCAATCAGCCCCAGCATTTT CASGLELAGSSNQPQHF
TRBJ2-1 - TRBV13 - TGTGCCAGCAGCACCTCTCTAGCGTCCAACCCCTCCTCCTACAATGAGCAGTTCTTC CASSTSLASNPSSYNEQFF
TRBJ2-7 - TRBV5-1 TRBD2 TGCGCCAGCAGCTTGGGGGGGACTAGCGACTCCTACGAGCAGTACTTC CASSLGGTSDSYEQYF
TRBJ2-5 - TRBV5-4 TRBD2 TGTGCCAGCAGCTTGCGACTAGCGGTACAAGAGACCCAGTACTTC CASSLRLAVQETQYF
TRBJ2-5 - TRBV7-9 TRBD2 TGTGCCAGCAGCTTAGTCGGAGTAGCGGGAGGGCAAGAGACCCAGTACTTC CASSLVGVAGGQETQYF
TRBJ2-3 once TRBV7-9 - TGTGCCAGCAGCTTAGCGGGAGCCACAGATACGCAGTATTTT CASSLAGATDTQYF
TRBJ1-3 - TRBV30 - TGTGCCTGGGCGGACAACCCCTTCCCTGGAAACACCATATATTTT CAWADNPFPGNTIYF
TRBJ2-7 - TRBV30 - TGTGCCTGGAGTAAAGGCCACGCATTCTACGAGCAGTACTTC CAWSKGHAFYEQYF
TRBJ2-1 - TRBV18 - TGTGCCAGCTCACCACCGACTTACAATGAGCAGTTCTTC CASSPPTYNEQFF
TRBJ1-5 - TRBV5-6 - TGTGCCAGCAGCTTCGGCCAGGAACAGCCCCAGCATTTT CASSFGQEQPQHF
TRBJ1-2 - TRBV7-9 - TGTGCCAGCAGCTTAGTTCCTGCTGATGGCTACACCTTC CASSLVPADGYTF
TRBJ2-6 few TRBV7-6 - TGTGCCAGCAGCTCCCATAGAGCCAACGTCCTGACTTTC CASSSHRANVLTF